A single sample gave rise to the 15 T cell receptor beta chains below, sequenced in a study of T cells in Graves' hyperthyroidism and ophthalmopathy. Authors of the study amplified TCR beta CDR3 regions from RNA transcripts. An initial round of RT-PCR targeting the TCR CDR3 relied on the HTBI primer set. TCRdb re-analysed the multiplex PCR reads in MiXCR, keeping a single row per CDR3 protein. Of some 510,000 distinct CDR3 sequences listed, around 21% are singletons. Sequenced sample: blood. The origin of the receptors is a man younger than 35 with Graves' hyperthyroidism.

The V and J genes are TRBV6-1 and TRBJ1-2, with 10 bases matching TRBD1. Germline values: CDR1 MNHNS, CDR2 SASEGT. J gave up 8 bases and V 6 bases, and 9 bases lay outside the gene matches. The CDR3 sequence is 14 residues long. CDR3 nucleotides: TGTGCCAGCAGAATGTGGGACAGGGGTGGCGGCTACACCTTC. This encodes CASRMWDRGGGYTF.

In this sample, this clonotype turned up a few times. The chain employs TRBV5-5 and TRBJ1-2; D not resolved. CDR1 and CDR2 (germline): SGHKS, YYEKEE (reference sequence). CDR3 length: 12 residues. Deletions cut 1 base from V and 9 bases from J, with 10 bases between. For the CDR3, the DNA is TGTGCCAGCAGCTTGAAGCAGGAAAGCTACACCTTC. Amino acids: CASSLKQESYTF.

The CDR3 bases are TGTGCCAGCAGAAACATGAACCGAGAGACCCAGTACTTC. It codes for CASRNMNRETQYF. The chain joins TRBV5-5 to TRBJ2-5, with unresolved D. Germline V gene lookup returns CDR1 SGHKS and CDR2 YYEKEE (reference sequence). This CDR3 contains 13 residues. V lost 5 bases and J 4 bases, leaving 12 bases between the germline ends.

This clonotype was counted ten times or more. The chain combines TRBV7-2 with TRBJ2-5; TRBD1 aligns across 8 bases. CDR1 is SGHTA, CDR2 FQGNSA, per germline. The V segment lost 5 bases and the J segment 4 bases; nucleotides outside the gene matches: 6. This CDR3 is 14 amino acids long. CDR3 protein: CASSRQGPRETQYF. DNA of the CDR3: TGTGCCAGCAGCCGACAGGGGCCCCGAGAGACCCAGTACTTC.

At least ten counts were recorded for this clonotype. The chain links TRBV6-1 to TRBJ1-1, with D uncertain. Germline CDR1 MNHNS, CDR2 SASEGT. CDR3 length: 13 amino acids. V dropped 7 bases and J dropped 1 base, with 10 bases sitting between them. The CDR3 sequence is CASTPTENTEAFF. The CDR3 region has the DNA TGTGCCAGCACCCCTACAGAGAACACTGAAGCTTTCTTT.

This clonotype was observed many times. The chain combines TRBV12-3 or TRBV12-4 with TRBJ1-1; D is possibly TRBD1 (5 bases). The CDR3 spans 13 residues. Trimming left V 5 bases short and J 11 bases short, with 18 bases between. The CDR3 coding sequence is TGTGCCAGCAGTGGGGACCCTGGGAGGGACGCTTTCTTT. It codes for CASSGDPGRDAFF.

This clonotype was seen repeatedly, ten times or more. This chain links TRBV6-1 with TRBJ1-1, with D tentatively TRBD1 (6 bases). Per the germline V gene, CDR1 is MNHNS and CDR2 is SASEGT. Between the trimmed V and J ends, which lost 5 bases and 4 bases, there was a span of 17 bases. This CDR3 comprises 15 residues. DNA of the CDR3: TGTGCCAGCAGTCGAAGACAGGCGGGGGGCACTGAAGCTTTCTTT. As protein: CASSRRQAGGTEAFF.

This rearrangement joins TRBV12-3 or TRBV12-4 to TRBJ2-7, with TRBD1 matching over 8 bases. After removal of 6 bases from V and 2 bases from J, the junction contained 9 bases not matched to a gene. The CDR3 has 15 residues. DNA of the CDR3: TGTGCCAGCAGCAGAGGACAGGGCTTAACCTACGAGCAGTACTTC. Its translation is CASSRGQGLTYEQYF.

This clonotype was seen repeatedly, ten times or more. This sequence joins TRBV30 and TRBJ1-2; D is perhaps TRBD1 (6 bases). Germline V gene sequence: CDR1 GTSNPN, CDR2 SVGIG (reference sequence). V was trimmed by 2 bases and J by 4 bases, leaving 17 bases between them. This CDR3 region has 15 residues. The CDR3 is CAWSPTGLFSYGYTF. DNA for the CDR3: TGTGCCTGGAGTCCAACAGGGCTTTTTAGCTATGGCTACACCTTC.

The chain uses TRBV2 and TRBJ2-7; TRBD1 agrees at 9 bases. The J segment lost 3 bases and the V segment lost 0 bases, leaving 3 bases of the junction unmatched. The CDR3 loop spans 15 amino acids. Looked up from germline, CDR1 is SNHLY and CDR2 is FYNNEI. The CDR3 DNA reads TGTGCCAGCAGTGAAGCTAGGACAGGGGTCTACGAGCAGTACTTC. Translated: CASSEARTGVYEQYF. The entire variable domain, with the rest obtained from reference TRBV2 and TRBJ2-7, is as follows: EPEVTQTPSHQVTQMGQEVILRCVPISNHLYFYWYRQILGQKVEFLVSFYNNEISEKSEIFDDQFSVERPDGSNFTLKIRSTKLEDSAMYFCASSEARTGVYEQYFGPGTRLTVT.

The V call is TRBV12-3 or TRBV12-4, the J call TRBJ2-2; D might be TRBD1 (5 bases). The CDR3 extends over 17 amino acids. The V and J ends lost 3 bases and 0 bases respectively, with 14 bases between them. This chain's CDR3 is CASSFSYVTANTGELFF. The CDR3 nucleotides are TGTGCCAGCAGTTTTTCTTACGTGACAGCGAACACCGGGGAGCTGTTTTTT.

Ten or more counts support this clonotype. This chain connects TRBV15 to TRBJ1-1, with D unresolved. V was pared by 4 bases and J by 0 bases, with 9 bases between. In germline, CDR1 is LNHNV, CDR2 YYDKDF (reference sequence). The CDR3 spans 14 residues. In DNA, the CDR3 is TGTGCCACCAGCATGGCACTCATGAACACTGAAGCTTTCTTT. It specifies CATSMALMNTEAFF.

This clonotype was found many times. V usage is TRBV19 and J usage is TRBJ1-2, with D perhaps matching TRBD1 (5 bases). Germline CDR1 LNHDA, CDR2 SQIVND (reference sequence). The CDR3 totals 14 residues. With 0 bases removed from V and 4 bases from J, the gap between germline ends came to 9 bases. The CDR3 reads CASSIEGPLYGYTF. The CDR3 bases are TGTGCCAGTAGTATAGAGGGGCCTCTCTATGGCTACACCTTC.

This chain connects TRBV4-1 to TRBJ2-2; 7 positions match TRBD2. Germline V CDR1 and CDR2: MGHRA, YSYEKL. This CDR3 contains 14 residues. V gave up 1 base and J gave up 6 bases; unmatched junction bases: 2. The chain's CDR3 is CASSQGGLAGELFF. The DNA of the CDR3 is TGCGCCAGCAGCCAAGGCGGACTAGCCGGGGAGCTGTTTTTT.

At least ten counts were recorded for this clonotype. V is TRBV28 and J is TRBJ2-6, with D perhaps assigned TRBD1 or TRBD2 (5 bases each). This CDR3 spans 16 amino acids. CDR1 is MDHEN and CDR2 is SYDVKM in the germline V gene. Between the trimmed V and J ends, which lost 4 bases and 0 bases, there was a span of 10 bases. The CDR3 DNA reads TGTGCCAGCAGTTGGGGGTGGAGCTCTGGGGCCAACGTCCTGACTTTC. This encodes CASSWGWSSGANVLTF.